The clone carrying this T cell receptor beta chain was counted a few times. CDR1 is SGHRS and CDR2 is YFSETQ in the germline V gene. This CDR3 is 13 amino acids long. Between the trimmed V and J ends, which lost 3 bases and 7 bases, there was a span of 14 bases. These data are taken from a study of beta chain features in type 1 diabetes. The whole isolated RNA underwent reverse transcription, so sequencing captured expressed TCRB transcripts. Libraries were prepared by immunoSEQ multiplex PCR; TCRdb keeps only in-frame clonotypes and omits some of them. The sample contains about 350,000 clones, 15% to 20% of which appear only once.

The specimen was naive CD4+ T cells from blood. This TCR came from a woman aged 18 to 35 in good health. V gene TRBV5-1 combines with J gene TRBJ2-7, with D perhaps matching TRBD2 (5 bases). CDR3: CASSSRNPGEQYF. CDR3 coding DNA: TGCGCCAGCAGCTCAAGGAACCCGGGGGAGCAGTACTTC.